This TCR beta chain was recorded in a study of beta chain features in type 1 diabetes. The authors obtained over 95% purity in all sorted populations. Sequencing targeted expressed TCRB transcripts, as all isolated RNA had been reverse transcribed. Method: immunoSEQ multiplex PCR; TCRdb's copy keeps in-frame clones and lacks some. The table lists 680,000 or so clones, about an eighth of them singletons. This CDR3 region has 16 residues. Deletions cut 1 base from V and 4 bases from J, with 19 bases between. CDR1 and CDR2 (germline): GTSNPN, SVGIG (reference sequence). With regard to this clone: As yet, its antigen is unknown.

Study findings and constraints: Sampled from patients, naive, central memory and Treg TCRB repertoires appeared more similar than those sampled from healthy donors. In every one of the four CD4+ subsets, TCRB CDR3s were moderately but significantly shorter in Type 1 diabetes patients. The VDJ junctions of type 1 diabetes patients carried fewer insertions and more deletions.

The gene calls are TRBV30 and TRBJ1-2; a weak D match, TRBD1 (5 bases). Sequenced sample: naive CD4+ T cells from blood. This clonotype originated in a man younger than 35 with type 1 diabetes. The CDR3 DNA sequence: TGTGCCTGGAGTGCCCCCTGGGGACTAAATTTCTATGGCTACACCTTC. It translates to CAWSAPWGLNFYGYTF.